This T cell receptor (beta chain) was recorded in a study of blood T cell repertoires in COVID-19. Per the original data handling: Reference gene primer amplification gave estimated nucleated cell counts. TCRdb's copy holds only in-frame clones and misses some; the assay was immunoSEQ multiplex PCR. That table furnishes V, J and clone size, whereas the DNA furnished D and trimming. The sample carries 200,000 to 250,000 clones, around 81% recorded once. This clone was seen just once. The V gene's germline CDR1 is SGHRS and CDR2 YFSETQ. The V and J ends lost 1 base and 6 bases respectively, with 16 bases between them. The CDR3 consists of 15 residues.

Sequencing input: peripheral blood. This receptor was identified in a woman aged 70-85 years with acute or convalescent COVID-19. The V gene is TRBV5-1, the J gene TRBJ1-1; D perhaps matches TRBD1 (5 bases). The CDR3 DNA follows: TGCGCCAGCAGCTTGTACGGAGGGGCGGGCTCTGAAGCTTTCTTT. Encoded protein: CASSLYGGAGSEAFF.